This T cell receptor beta chain stems from a study of shared clonotypes between healthy human individuals. Background on the study: For every donor, three CD4 naive, three CD4 memory, two CD8 naive and one CD8 memory plates were used.

Naive CD8 cells comprised CD45RO-negative, CCR7-positively selected cells, excluding terminally differentiated effector memory CD45RA+ cells. About this clone: The antigen is undetermined.

Using immunoSEQ multiplex PCR, the repertoire was profiled, and TCRdb retains in-frame clones only, with some absent. The sample lists 550,000 to 600,000 clones, about 98% occurring once. Study results and limitations: Lower generation probabilities were found for non-shared clonotypes than for those shared by all four donors. For naive CD4 cells, around 5.1% of clonotypes were shared across a few donors. Among donors, clonotype sharing was expected to be affected by sequencing depth.

The germline V gene encodes CDR1 SNHLY and CDR2 FYNNEI. V was clipped by 7 bases and J by 4 bases, with 13 bases between them. The CDR3 is 13 amino acids. Sequencing was done on a sample of naive CD8+ T cells sorted from blood. The source of this sequence is a young man in good health. V gene TRBV2 combines with J gene TRBJ1-2; D unresolved. DNA of the CDR3: TGTGCCAGCAACGGCAGGCTGGCCTATGGCTACACCTTC. The encoded protein is CASNGRLAYGYTF.